These 21 T cell receptor beta chains were sequenced from one sample in a study of PD-1 blockade in classical Hodgkin lymphoma. No patient escaped relapse after autologous stem cell transplantation, and brentuximab vedotin exposure varied. Generated by immunoSEQ multiplex PCR, the TCRdb table keeps only in-frame clones and is missing some. The sample yields about 7,500 clones, about 88% seen once. The sample was peripheral blood mononuclear cells (PBMCs), taken at baseline. The receptors here all came from a human donor with classical Hodgkin lymphoma.

The chain uses TRBV7-6 and TRBJ2-2; possible D gene TRBD2, 5 bases. Between the trimmed V and J ends, which lost 5 bases and 2 bases, there was a span of 9 bases. CDR1 and CDR2 from the germline V gene are SGHVS and FNYEAQ. This CDR3 is 14 amino acids long. The CDR3 coding sequence is TGTGCCAGCAGCCTAACTAGAAACACCGGGGAGCTGTTTTTT. Protein product: CASSLTRNTGELFF.

This clone is judged large (0.1 to 1%). V usage is TRBV27 and J usage is TRBJ2-1; 7 nucleotides line up with TRBD1. The CDR3 totals 14 residues. V shed 7 bases and J 9 bases; nucleotides not matched to a gene: 12. Germline CDR1 MNHEY, CDR2 SMNVEV (reference sequence). The CDR3 loop is CASTLQGWSTEQFF. The CDR3 DNA reads TGTGCCAGCACATTACAGGGGTGGTCGACTGAGCAGTTCTTC.

This clone showed up just a few times. The V call is TRBV5-6, the J call TRBJ2-2; D gene unclear. Germline V gene data show CDR1 as SGHDT and CDR2 as YYEEEE. V gave up 1 base and J gave up 6 bases, with 10 bases separating them. This CDR3 has 14 amino acids. CDR3 nucleotide sequence: TGTGCCAGCAGCTTGACATCGGGTTCCGGGGAGCTGTTTTTT. Its protein product is CASSLTSGSGELFF. Variable domain in full (rest from reference TRBV5-6 and TRBJ2-2): DAGVTQSPTHLIKTRGQQVTLRCSPKSGHDTVSWYQQALGQGPQFIFQYYEEEERQRGNFPDRFSGHQFPNYSSELNVNALLLGDSALYLCASSLTSGSGELFFGEGSRLTVL.

The chain recombines TRBV2 with TRBJ2-5; 7 bases align to TRBD2. Unmatched junction bases numbered 10, after V lost 7 bases and J lost 5 bases. The CDR3 spans 14 residues. CDR1 SNHLY and CDR2 FYNNEI come from the germline V gene. CDR3 coding DNA: TGTGCCAGCAAGGTGGGAGGGTTATCGGAGACCCAGTACTTC. Its translation is CASKVGGLSETQYF.

The genes are TRBV7-3 and TRBJ2-3; 7 bases match TRBD2. V shed 1 base, J shed 5 bases, and the junction held 9 bases outside the gene matches. The CDR3 extends over 16 amino acids. CDR1 and CDR2 (germline): SGHTA, FQGTGA. The CDR3 here is CASSLMGGVREDTQYF. CDR3 nucleotides: TGTGCCAGCAGCTTAATGGGAGGGGTTAGGGAAGATACGCAGTATTTT.

The gene calls are TRBV28 and TRBJ2-7; D is perhaps TRBD2 (6 bases). CDR1 and CDR2 from the germline V gene are MDHEN and SYDVKM. Between the trimmed V and J ends, which lost 6 bases and 0 bases, there was a span of 9 bases. The CDR3 contains 13 residues. CDR3 protein: CASREGSSYEQYF. CDR3 nucleotides: TGTGCCAGCAGGGAGGGGAGCTCCTACGAGCAGTACTTC. Together with reference TRBV28 and TRBJ2-7, the CDR3 gives the full variable domain: DVKVTQSSRYLVKRTGEKVFLECVQDMDHENMFWYRQDPGLGLRLIYFSYDVKMKEKGDIPEGYSVSREKKERFSLILESASTNQTSMYLCASREGSSYEQYFGPGTRLTVT.

The V call is TRBV4-3, the J call TRBJ1-1, with D maybe TRBD1 (5 bases). The CDR3 spans 17 residues. The V gene lost 0 bases and the J gene lost 3 bases, with 17 bases spanning the gap. Germline V gives CDR1 LGHNA, CDR2 YSLEER. The CDR3 nucleotides are TGCGCCAGCAGCCAAGAGCCCCCGAGGACAACCTACACTGAAGCTTTCTTT. Protein: CASSQEPPRTTYTEAFF.

The V and J genes are TRBV19 and TRBJ1-1; 9 bases fit TRBD1. The CDR3 extends over 15 amino acids. The germline V gene encodes CDR1 LNHDA and CDR2 SQIVND (reference sequence). Trimming at V came to 4 bases and at J to 7 bases, leaving 10 bases not matched to a gene. The CDR3 reads CASSRNPGQGFEAFF. The CDR3 DNA reads TGTGCCAGTAGTAGAAACCCGGGACAGGGTTTTGAAGCTTTCTTT.

This clone was seen more than once but under ten times. The DNA of the CDR3 is TGTGCCAGCAGCTTAGGGGGGGGGCCGACCGCCGGGGAGCTGTTTTTT. Amino acid sequence: CASSLGGGPTAGELFF. V usage is TRBV7-9 and J usage is TRBJ2-2; D may be TRBD2 (7 bases). The length of the CDR3 is 16 residues. Germline V lookup: CDR1 SEHNR, CDR2 FQNEAQ (reference sequence). V dropped 1 base and J dropped 6 bases, with 15 bases sitting between them.

The gene calls are TRBV19 and TRBJ2-1, with 11 bases identical to TRBD2. From germline, CDR1 is LNHDA and CDR2 SQIVND (reference sequence). The CDR3 extends over 16 amino acids. V shed 5 bases and J 8 bases; nucleotides not matched to a gene: 11. This CDR3 is CASSLSGTSGGYEQFF. CDR3 nucleotide sequence: TGTGCCAGTAGTTTATCCGGGACTAGCGGAGGCTATGAGCAGTTCTTC.

This rearrangement joins TRBV19 to TRBJ1-5; tentatively, D is TRBD1 (5 bases). V lost 7 bases and J lost 0, with 19 bases in between. CDR3 length equals 17 residues. The germline V gene has CDR1 LNHDA and CDR2 SQIVND (reference sequence). The DNA for the CDR3 is TGTGCCAGTACCATCTTAATGGGACCTTATAGCAATCAGCCCCAGCATTTT. Translating it yields CASTILMGPYSNQPQHF.

V is TRBV27 and J is TRBJ1-2; D ambiguous. The CDR3 consists of 15 residues. The germline V gene has CDR1 MNHEY and CDR2 SMNVEV (reference sequence). V was trimmed by 3 bases and J by 4 bases, leaving 15 bases between them. The CDR3, as DNA: TGTGCCAGCAGTTTTTCGGAAGGGAACGGCTATGGCTACACCTTC. Translation gives CASSFSEGNGYGYTF.

Only a few counts were recorded for this clone. In nucleotides, the CDR3 is TGTGCCAGCAGTTCCCGGGACAGGGTTGGGGAAAGTGAAAAACTGTTTTTT. This codes for CASSSRDRVGESEKLFF. The chain carries TRBV2 and TRBJ1-4, with 9 bases aligning to TRBD1. The CDR3 is made up of 17 amino acids. Germline CDR1 and CDR2: SNHLY and FYNNEI. V gave up 5 bases and J gave up 7 bases; unmatched junction bases: 14.

The chain couples TRBV6-5 to TRBJ2-3; D gene uncertain. The germline gives CDR1 MNHEY, CDR2 SVGAGI. Trimming took off 6 bases at V and 2 bases at J, with 15 bases between the two ends. The CDR3 has 15 residues. The CDR3 loop reads CASSQTHFHTDTQYF. CDR3 nucleotide sequence: TGTGCCAGCAGCCAAACCCATTTCCACACAGATACGCAGTATTTT.

This clone occurred once. CDR3 amino acids: CASSYSMGTDTQYF. The CDR3 nucleotides read TGTGCCAGCAGTTACTCAATGGGGACAGATACGCAGTATTTT. The rearrangement joins TRBV6-5 to TRBJ2-3; D unclear. The CDR3 is 14 residues long. Between the trimmed V and J ends, which lost 0 bases and 3 bases, there was a span of 7 bases. Germline values: CDR1 MNHEY, CDR2 SVGAGI.

The rearrangement links TRBV20-1 to TRBJ2-1; the D gene is possibly TRBD2 (6 bases). This CDR3 is 11 amino acids long. Per the germline V gene, CDR1 is DFQATT and CDR2 is SNEGSKA (reference sequence). V lost 5 bases to trimming and J lost 5 bases, with 7 bases between them. CDR3 residues: CSAGTHNEQFF. The CDR3 DNA reads TGCAGTGCTGGGACTCACAATGAGCAGTTCTTC.

The chain links TRBV6-6 to TRBJ2-7, with D perhaps assigned TRBD1 or TRBD2 (6 bases each). CDR3 size: 11 residues. The germline V gene encodes CDR1 MNHNY and CDR2 SVGAGI (reference sequence). V shed 10 bases and J shed 5 bases, with 12 bases lying between them. The CDR3 DNA reads TGTGCCACCCTTAGGGGGGACGAGCAGTACTTC. Protein sequence: CATLRGDEQYF.

The V and J genes are TRBV20-1 and TRBJ2-5; D unclear. The V end was cut by 4 bases, the J end by 5 bases, with 8 bases between. The CDR3 sequence is 11 residues long. The germline gives CDR1 DFQATT, CDR2 SNEGSKA (reference sequence). CDR3 nucleotides: TGCAGTGCTACAATGCAGGAGACCCAGTACTTC. It specifies CSATMQETQYF.

The genes are TRBV10-3 and TRBJ1-5, with unresolved D. There are 13 residues in the CDR3. CDR1 ENHRY and CDR2 SYGVKD come from the germline V gene. V dropped 4 bases and J dropped 11 bases, with 15 bases sitting between them. Here the CDR3 reads CAISGSSAQAQHF. For the CDR3, the DNA is TGTGCCATCAGTGGGTCCTCTGCTCAAGCCCAGCATTTT.

The chain is built from TRBV7-2 and TRBJ1-2; maybe TRBD1 (5 bases). CDR1 and CDR2 (germline): SGHTA, FQGNSA. This CDR3 comprises 14 residues. V shed 8 bases and J shed 8 bases, with 21 bases lying between them. The chain's CDR3 is CASGHRYRTDGYTF. The CDR3 nucleotides are TGTGCCAGCGGACACAGATATCGGACGGACGGCTACACCTTC.

The chain couples TRBV19 to TRBJ2-1, with TRBD2 matching 8 bases. The CDR3 sequence is 13 residues long. V lost 8 bases, J lost 12 bases, and 12 bases stayed unmatched. Germline CDR1 is LNHDA and CDR2 is SQIVND (reference sequence). CDR3 sequence (DNA): TGTGCCAGTTCCGGGACTAGTATTAGGAGGCAGTTCTTC. Amino acids: CASSGTSIRRQFF.